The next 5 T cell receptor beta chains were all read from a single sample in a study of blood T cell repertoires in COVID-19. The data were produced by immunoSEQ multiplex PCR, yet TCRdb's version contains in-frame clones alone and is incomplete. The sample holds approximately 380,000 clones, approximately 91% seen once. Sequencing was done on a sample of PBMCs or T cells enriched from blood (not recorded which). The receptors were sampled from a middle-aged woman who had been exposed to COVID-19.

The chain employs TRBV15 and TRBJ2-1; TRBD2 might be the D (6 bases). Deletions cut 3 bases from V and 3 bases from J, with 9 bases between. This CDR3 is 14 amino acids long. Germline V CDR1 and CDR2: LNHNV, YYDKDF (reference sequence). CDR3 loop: CATSRGLNYNEQFF. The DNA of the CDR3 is TGTGCCACCAGCAGGGGACTCAACTACAATGAGCAGTTCTTC.

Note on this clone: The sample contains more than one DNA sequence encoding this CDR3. DNA for the CDR3: TGTGCCAGTAGTATAGCGGGTAGCAATCAGCCCCAGCATTTT. Translated: CASSIAGSNQPQHF. The chain couples TRBV19 to TRBJ1-5; D uncertain. V shed 1 base and J shed 0 bases, with 4 bases lying between them. There are 14 residues in the CDR3. The germline gives CDR1 LNHDA, CDR2 SQIVND (reference sequence). Combining the CDR3 with reference TRBV19 and TRBJ1-5 gives the whole variable domain DGGITQSPKYLFRKEGQNVTLSCEQNLNHDAMYWYRQDPGQGLRLIYYSQIVNDFQKGDIAEGYSVSREKKESFPLTVTSAQKNPTAFYLCASSIAGSNQPQHFGDGTRLSIL.

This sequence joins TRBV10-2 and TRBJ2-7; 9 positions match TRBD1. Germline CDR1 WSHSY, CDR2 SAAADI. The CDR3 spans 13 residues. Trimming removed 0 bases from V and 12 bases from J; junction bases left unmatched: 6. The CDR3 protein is CASSESTRGQGYF. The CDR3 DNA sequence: TGCGCCAGCAGTGAGTCGACTCGGGGACAGGGGTACTTC.

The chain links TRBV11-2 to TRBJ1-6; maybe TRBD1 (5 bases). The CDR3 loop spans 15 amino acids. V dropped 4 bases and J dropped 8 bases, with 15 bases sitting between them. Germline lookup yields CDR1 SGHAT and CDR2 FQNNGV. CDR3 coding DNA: TGTGCCAGCAGCTCCCATATGGCAGGGTATTCACCCCTCCACTTT. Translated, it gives CASSSHMAGYSPLHF.

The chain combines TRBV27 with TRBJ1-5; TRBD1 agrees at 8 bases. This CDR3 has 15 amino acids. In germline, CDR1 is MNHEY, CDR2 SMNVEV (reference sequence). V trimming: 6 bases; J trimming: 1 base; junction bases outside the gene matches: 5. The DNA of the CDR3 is TGTGCCAGCAGAGGACAGGGAGGGAGCAATCAGCCCCAGCATTTT. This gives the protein CASRGQGGSNQPQHF.